This T cell receptor (beta chain) was identified in a study of CD8 T cells in Susac syndrome. RNA amounts of 0.5 to 1 ug underwent reverse transcription with random hexamers. The CDR3 of TCR beta was amplified by immunoSEQ multiplex PCR across 54 Vbeta and 13 Jbeta. Each CDR3 protein is one row after TCRdb ran MiXCR on the immunoSEQ multiplex PCR reads. The data hold tens of thousands of distinct CDR3 sequences, with about 91% observed a single time. Trimming took off 4 bases at V and 3 bases at J, with 19 bases between the two ends. CDR1 SGHTA and CDR2 FQGNSA come from the germline V gene. The CDR3 has 17 residues. From blood CD8+ and CD4+ T cells, the TCR beta chain was sequenced. Patients with stable or active relapsing-remitting disease, all of them treatment-naive, made up the multiple sclerosis controls. FACS was used to enrich TEMRA cells, whereas the CD8+ and CD4+ T cells were obtained by negative isolation.

The material sequenced was CD8+ T cells from PBMCs. V is TRBV7-2 and J is TRBJ2-1; no clear D gene. The receptor was derived from a human donor with multiple sclerosis. This chain's CDR3 is CASSSTEIRVRYNEQFF. As DNA, the CDR3 is TGTGCCAGCAGCTCGACTGAGATACGGGTTCGCTACAATGAGCAGTTCTTC.